This record covers a single T cell receptor beta chain. The data stem from a study of blood T cell repertoires in COVID-19. In germline, CDR1 is MNHEY, CDR2 SVGAGI. V shed 7 bases and J shed 2 bases, with 11 bases lying between them. This CDR3 comprises 13 residues. Sequencing was performed with immunoSEQ multiplex PCR; in TCRdb, only in-frame clones are kept and a portion is missing. The table shows more than 150,000 clones, with roughly nine tenths occurring only once. This TCR derives from a young woman who had recovered from COVID-19. The chain carries TRBV6-5 and TRBJ1-1; D is perhaps TRBD1 (6 bases). The specimen sequenced was PBMCs or T cells enriched from blood (not recorded which). The CDR3 DNA follows: TGTGCCAGCAAAGTACAGGGCAACACTGAAGCTTTCTTT. Amino acid sequence: CASKVQGNTEAFF.